Reported below is one T cell receptor (beta chain). Germline V gene data show CDR1 as MGHDK and CDR2 as SYGVNS. The V and J ends lost 8 bases and 9 bases, in that order; junction bases with no gene match: 20. The length of the CDR3 is 17 residues. Only in-frame clones appear in the TCRdb table, and some are missing; sequencing was by immunoSEQ multiplex PCR. This table has roughly 38,000 clones, roughly 83% appearing once. This record belongs to a study of pediatric ulcerative colitis. Ulcerative colitis patients received no immunosuppressive medication before the diagnostic colonoscopy. This sequence joins TRBV25-1 and TRBJ2-1; the match to TRBD2 covers 9 bases. This receptor was taken from a girl aged 10 to 17 with moderate ulcerative colitis. The sequenced sample consisted of blood. The CDR3 DNA sequence: TGTGCCAGCCAACCCCCTTTTTTAGCGGGAGCCTTAGGTGAGCAGTTCTTC. It translates to CASQPPFLAGALGEQFF.